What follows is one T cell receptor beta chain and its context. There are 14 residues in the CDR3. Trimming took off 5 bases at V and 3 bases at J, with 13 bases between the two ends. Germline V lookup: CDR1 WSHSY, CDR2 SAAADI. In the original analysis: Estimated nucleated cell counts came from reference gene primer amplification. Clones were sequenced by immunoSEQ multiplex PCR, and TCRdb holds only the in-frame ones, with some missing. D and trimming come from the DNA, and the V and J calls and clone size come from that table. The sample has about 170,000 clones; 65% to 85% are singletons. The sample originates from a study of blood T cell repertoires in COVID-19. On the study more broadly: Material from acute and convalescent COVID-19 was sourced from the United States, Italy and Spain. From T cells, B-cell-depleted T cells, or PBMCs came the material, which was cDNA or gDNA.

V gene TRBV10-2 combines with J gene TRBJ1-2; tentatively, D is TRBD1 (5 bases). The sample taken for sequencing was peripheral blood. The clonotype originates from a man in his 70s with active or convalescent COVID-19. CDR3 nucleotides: TGCGCCAGCAGTCCAGTATTAGGGGACTATGGCTACACCTTC. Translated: CASSPVLGDYGYTF.